This T cell receptor beta chain was captured by sequencing in a study of shared clonotypes between healthy human individuals. The CDR3 length is 15 residues. Germline V gene lookup returns CDR1 SGHRS and CDR2 YFSETQ. V lost 3 bases to trimming and J lost 5 bases; unmatched junction nucleotides: 8. This table comes from immunoSEQ multiplex PCR, and its TCRdb copy is limited to in-frame clones, with some not included. Here the sample spans some 2,400,000 clones, more than 90% being singletons. This clonotype originated in a man between 18 and 29 years old in good health. The sequenced sample was naive CD4+ T cells sorted from blood. Documented subset: CD45RA+ positively selected. The gene calls are TRBV5-1 and TRBJ1-1; 9 nucleotides match TRBD1. The CDR3 DNA sequence: TGCGCCAGCAGCTCCCAACAGGGGGCGGGTACTGAAGCTTTCTTT. Translation gives CASSSQQGAGTEAFF.